This TCR beta chain was observed in a study of T cell responses to AZD1222 COVID-19 vaccine. Whole-study findings and limits: The number of AZD1222 recipients seropositive at baseline was only five to seven. White British donors predominated, females outnumbered males, and clonal diversity was possibly underestimated.

Details on this clone: The antigen is undetermined.

Sequencing used immunoSEQ multiplex PCR; TCRdb keeps in-frame clones, though not all of them. The sample contains roughly 130,000 clones, 90% to 95% of which appear only once. The CDR3 contains 16 residues. Deletions cut 3 bases from V and 0 bases from J, with 11 bases between. The V gene's germline CDR1 is ENHRY and CDR2 SYGVKD. The sequenced sample was peripheral blood, obtained on day 0 of AZD1222 vaccination. V usage is TRBV10-3 and J usage is TRBJ2-2, with TRBD1 as a possible D gene (5 bases). This TCR came from an adult in good health. CDR3 residues: CAISDPDRANTGELFF. The CDR3 DNA reads TGTGCCATCAGTGACCCCGACAGAGCGAACACCGGGGAGCTGTTTTTT.